This TCR beta chain was sequenced during a study of T cells in Graves' hyperthyroidism and ophthalmopathy. This clonotype appeared a few times. The CDR3 consists of 16 residues. Germline-derived CDR1 and CDR2 are LNHDA and SQIVND (reference sequence). The V end lost 6 bases, the J end lost 3 bases, and 20 bases lay between the germline ends. RNA transcripts gave rise to amplified TCR beta CDR3 regions. First-round RT-PCR with HTBI primers amplified the TCR CDR3 region. TCRdb reprocessed the multiplex PCR reads via MiXCR and lists one record per CDR3 protein. The sample holds about 400,000 distinct CDR3 sequences, more than 13% seen once.

The sequence was collected from a woman in her thirties with Graves' hyperthyroidism. The chain has TRBV19 and TRBJ1-1, with D possibly being TRBD1 (6 bases). The sample comprised blood. The CDR3 loop reads CASSRGRGEGDTEAFF. The CDR3 DNA reads as TGTGCCAGTAGCAGGGGCAGGGGCGAAGGGGACACTGAAGCTTTCTTT.